This paragraph covers one TCR beta chain sequence. The antigen is not known. The record originates from a study of early T cells in non-severe SARS-CoV-2 infection. For the study at large: Unsorted whole blood bulk RNA was sequenced, with unpaired chains. General study results and limits: Missing private and CD4 specificities, VDJdb matching favored anti-spike CD8 responses.

The V gene lost 5 bases and the J gene lost 4 bases, with 18 bases spanning the gap. The germline CDR1 and CDR2 sequences are MNHEY and SMNVEV (reference sequence). The CDR3 sequence is 16 residues long. cDNA molecules, individually, were tagged with unique molecular identifiers. TCRdb independently ran MiXCR on the 5' RACE reads; one entry per CDR3 protein. The sample contains more than 75,000 distinct CDR3 sequences, 13% of which appear only once. Sequencing input: whole blood. The clonotype comes from an adult who was a healthcare worker with PCR-confirmed SARS-CoV-2 infection or an uninfected control (not recorded which). This sequence joins TRBV27 and TRBJ1-5, with a tentative D call TRBD1 (6 bases). The CDR3 is CASSLQGSRRNQPQHF. For the CDR3, the DNA is TGTGCCAGCAGTCTACAGGGAAGTAGGAGGAATCAGCCCCAGCATTTT.